The clone carrying this T cell receptor (beta chain) came up a few times. Its antigen is as yet unknown. The sample originates from a study of T-cell reconstitution after alpha-beta-depleted transplantation in children. Study outcomes and limitations: Roughly two months post-transplant, alpha-beta T cells reportedly originated from several hundred graft clones that had expanded. Diversity and T-cell counts at one year after transplant derived mostly from new T cells.

The library targeted TCRbeta and was prepared with unique molecular identifiers. Each CDR3 protein is one row after TCRdb ran MiXCR on the PCR reads. The sample records some 550,000 distinct CDR3 sequences, 23% being singletons. Sequenced here: PBMCs, mostly from graft donor cells, sampled 360 days after TCRalphabeta/CD19-depleted stem cell transplant. The clonotype originates from a boy under two years old who had a stem cell transplant for acute myeloid leukemia, so the T cells may come from the graft donor.

The CDR3 DNA reads as TGTGCCAGCAGTTTCACACGTAGACAGGGAGGTTCACCCCTCCACTTT. Protein product: CASSFTRRQGGSPLHF. The V and J genes are TRBV12-3 or TRBV12-4 and TRBJ1-6; TRBD1 matches at 7 bases. The V gene end was trimmed by 3 bases and the J gene end by 9 bases; junction bases not matched to a gene: 11. CDR3 length equals 16 residues.